These T cell receptor beta chains were read from a single sample in a study of human T cells and chemical hapten exposure. In TCRdb, the 5' RACE reads were re-called with MiXCR into one record per CDR3 protein. This sample yields some 78,000 distinct CDR3 sequences, of which 6.5% to 8.5% are seen a single time; under 2.5% belongs to the top ten. Receptors were obtained from a male donor in good health. The CDR3 runs from the conserved cysteine through the conserved F or W. The order of the fields is D gene, clone size, V gene, J gene, CDR3 protein, CDR3 DNA. A D gene is named only where the DNA matches it firmly. Expanded clones are given a class, and other clones once, few, many or no size at all.

d_gene: TRBD1
abundance: few
v_gene: TRBV15
j_gene: TRBJ2-1
CDR3aa: CATRQGGSYNEQFF
CDR3nt: TGTGCCACCCGACAGGGCGGGTCCTACAATGAGCAGTTCTTC

d_gene: NA
abundance: NA
v_gene: TRBV12-3/TRBV12-4
j_gene: TRBJ1-3
CDR3aa: CASSSGRGPGNTIYF
CDR3nt: TGTGCCAGCAGCTCCGGCCGGGGGCCTGGAAACACCATATATTTT

d_gene: TRBD1
abundance: many
v_gene: TRBV20-1
j_gene: TRBJ1-1
CDR3aa: CSAIHGQGDTEAFF
CDR3nt: TGCAGTGCTATCCATGGACAGGGAGACACTGAAGCTTTCTTT

d_gene: NA
abundance: many
v_gene: TRBV5-1
j_gene: TRBJ2-6
CDR3aa: CASSLDISGANVLTF
CDR3nt: TGCGCCAGCAGCTTGGACATCTCAGGGGCCAACGTCCTGACTTTC

d_gene: TRBD2
abundance: NA
v_gene: TRBV7-9
j_gene: TRBJ2-5
CDR3aa: CASSATAGGPQETQYF
CDR3nt: TGTGCCAGCAGCGCCACGGCGGGAGGGCCCCAAGAGACCCAGTACTTC

d_gene: NA
abundance: NA
v_gene: TRBV4-3
j_gene: TRBJ1-1
CDR3aa: CASSQDGRGPYNTEAFF
CDR3nt: TGCGCCAGCAGCCAAGATGGACGGGGGCCCTATAACACTGAAGCTTTCTTT

d_gene: NA
abundance: many
v_gene: TRBV7-9
j_gene: TRBJ1-1
CDR3aa: CASSLVGKSGGGTFF
CDR3nt: TGTGCCAGCAGCTTAGTCGGTAAGTCCGGCGGCGGAACTTTCTTT

d_gene: TRBD2
abundance: few
v_gene: TRBV7-8
j_gene: TRBJ2-1
CDR3aa: CASSLGTSGSHEQFF
CDR3nt: TGTGCCAGCAGCTTAGGGACTAGCGGGAGCCATGAGCAGTTCTTC

d_gene: TRBD1
abundance: many
v_gene: TRBV20-1
j_gene: TRBJ1-1
CDR3aa: CSAPTTGANTEAFF
CDR3nt: TGCAGTGCTCCAACTACAGGGGCGAACACTGAAGCTTTCTTT

d_gene: NA
abundance: NA
v_gene: TRBV29-1
j_gene: TRBJ2-2
CDR3aa: CSVVGSNTGELFF
CDR3nt: TGCAGCGTTGTGGGATCGAACACCGGGGAGCTGTTTTTT

d_gene: NA
abundance: NA
v_gene: TRBV5-1
j_gene: TRBJ2-7
CDR3aa: CASSWLGWNEQYF
CDR3nt: TGCGCCAGCAGCTGGTTGGGGTGGAACGAGCAGTACTTC

d_gene: NA
abundance: NA
v_gene: TRBV6-2/TRBV6-3
j_gene: TRBJ1-2
CDR3aa: CATGRVGAGYTF
CDR3nt: TGTGCCACGGGCCGCGTGGGGGCCGGCTACACCTTC

d_gene: TRBD2
abundance: few
v_gene: TRBV29-1
j_gene: TRBJ2-3
CDR3aa: CSAGLAGDVTDTQYF
CDR3nt: TGCAGCGCAGGACTAGCGGGAGACGTCACAGATACGCAGTATTTT

d_gene: NA
abundance: NA
v_gene: TRBV14
j_gene: TRBJ2-1
CDR3aa: CASSYGGKPGLREQFF
CDR3nt: TGTGCCAGCAGCTATGGAGGTAAACCGGGCCTCCGTGAGCAGTTCTTC

d_gene: NA
abundance: NA
v_gene: TRBV29-1
j_gene: TRBJ2-7
CDR3aa: CSVDQGYNEQYF
CDR3nt: TGCAGCGTTGACCAGGGGTACAACGAGCAGTACTTC

d_gene: TRBD1
abundance: NA
v_gene: TRBV7-2
j_gene: TRBJ1-2
CDR3aa: CASSYSGTDTNYGYTF
CDR3nt: TGTGCCAGCAGCTACTCCGGGACAGATACTAACTATGGCTACACCTTC

d_gene: NA
abundance: many
v_gene: TRBV7-9
j_gene: TRBJ2-7
CDR3aa: CASSRGQRAYEQYF
CDR3nt: TGTGCCAGCAGCCGAGGACAGAGAGCCTACGAGCAGTACTTC

d_gene: TRBD1
abundance: many
v_gene: TRBV10-3
j_gene: TRBJ2-7
CDR3aa: CAISAAPGQAYEQYF
CDR3nt: TGTGCCATCAGCGCGGCCCCGGGACAGGCCTACGAGCAGTACTTC

d_gene: NA
abundance: few
v_gene: TRBV28
j_gene: TRBJ1-6
CDR3aa: CASSSTGTGYNSPLHF
CDR3nt: TGTGCCAGCAGTTCGACCGGGACGGGGTATAATTCACCCCTCCACTTT

d_gene: NA
abundance: many
v_gene: TRBV12-3/TRBV12-4
j_gene: TRBJ2-7
CDR3aa: CASSEFGYEQYF
CDR3nt: TGTGCCAGCAGTGAGTTCGGCTACGAGCAGTACTTC

d_gene: NA
abundance: many
v_gene: TRBV29-1
j_gene: TRBJ2-7
CDR3aa: CSVLRGGNEQYF
CDR3nt: TGCAGCGTTCTAAGAGGAGGGAACGAGCAGTACTTC

d_gene: NA
abundance: NA
v_gene: TRBV6-5
j_gene: TRBJ1-1
CDR3aa: CASSPGAVLEAFF
CDR3nt: TGTGCCAGCAGCCCCGGTGCCGTGTTAGAGGCTTTCTTT

d_gene: NA
abundance: few
v_gene: TRBV7-2
j_gene: TRBJ2-7
CDR3aa: CASSFSRDEQYF
CDR3nt: TGTGCCAGCAGTTTTTCCAGGGACGAGCAGTACTTC

d_gene: TRBD2
abundance: few
v_gene: TRBV7-2
j_gene: TRBJ2-7
CDR3aa: CASSSPGAGSAHEQYF
CDR3nt: TGTGCCAGCAGCTCCCCTGGAGCGGGGAGCGCCCACGAGCAGTACTTC

d_gene: TRBD1
abundance: many
v_gene: TRBV7-2
j_gene: TRBJ1-2
CDR3aa: CASSLEPTGADYGYTF
CDR3nt: TGTGCCAGCAGCTTAGAGCCAACAGGGGCGGACTATGGCTACACCTTC

d_gene: NA
abundance: many
v_gene: TRBV6-5
j_gene: TRBJ1-6
CDR3aa: CASSQRQALNNSPLHF
CDR3nt: TGTGCCAGCAGTCAACGACAGGCCCTGAATAATTCACCCCTCCACTTT

d_gene: TRBD2
abundance: NA
v_gene: TRBV5-1
j_gene: TRBJ2-3
CDR3aa: CASSLTLQTGGTQYF
CDR3nt: TGCGCCAGCAGCTTAACCCTACAGACGGGAGGGACGCAGTATTTT

d_gene: NA
abundance: many
v_gene: TRBV5-1
j_gene: TRBJ2-2
CDR3aa: CASSLGTADTGELFF
CDR3nt: TGCGCCAGCAGCTTGGGGACAGCTGACACCGGGGAGCTGTTTTTT

d_gene: TRBD2
abundance: NA
v_gene: TRBV27
j_gene: TRBJ2-5
CDR3aa: CASSAGTTPQETQYF
CDR3nt: TGTGCCAGCAGTGCCGGGACTACACCCCAAGAGACCCAGTACTTC

d_gene: NA
abundance: many
v_gene: TRBV10-3
j_gene: TRBJ2-1
CDR3aa: CAISLLNNEQFF
CDR3nt: TGTGCCATCAGTTTATTAAACAATGAGCAGTTCTTC

d_gene: NA
abundance: NA
v_gene: TRBV5-1
j_gene: TRBJ2-7
CDR3aa: CASSLAPGTESYEQYF
CDR3nt: TGCGCCAGCAGCTTGGCCCCCGGGACGGAATCCTACGAGCAGTACTTC

d_gene: TRBD1
abundance: NA
v_gene: TRBV9
j_gene: TRBJ2-7
CDR3aa: CASSGAGTGNEQYF
CDR3nt: TGTGCCAGCAGCGGCGCGGGGACAGGGAATGAGCAGTACTTC

d_gene: NA
abundance: many
v_gene: TRBV29-1
j_gene: TRBJ2-7
CDR3aa: CSVVGRVDYEQYF
CDR3nt: TGCAGCGTTGTCGGAAGGGTTGACTACGAGCAGTACTTC

d_gene: NA
abundance: many
v_gene: TRBV7-9
j_gene: TRBJ1-1
CDR3aa: CASSLGRQITGMNTEAFF
CDR3nt: TGTGCCAGCAGCTTAGGGAGACAGATCACGGGCATGAACACTGAAGCTTTCTTT

d_gene: NA
abundance: many
v_gene: TRBV20-1
j_gene: TRBJ1-2
CDR3aa: CSAREEASGYGYTF
CDR3nt: TGCAGTGCTAGAGAGGAGGCATCGGGGTATGGCTACACCTTC

d_gene: TRBD1
abundance: many
v_gene: TRBV10-3
j_gene: TRBJ1-1
CDR3aa: CATSTGQGNTEAFF
CDR3nt: TGTGCCACCTCTACGGGACAGGGGAACACTGAAGCTTTCTTT

d_gene: TRBD1
abundance: many
v_gene: TRBV7-2
j_gene: TRBJ2-7
CDR3aa: CASSPGTGGERYEQYF
CDR3nt: TGTGCCAGCAGCCCCGGGACAGGGGGGGAACGGTACGAGCAGTACTTC

d_gene: NA
abundance: many
v_gene: TRBV4-1
j_gene: TRBJ2-4
CDR3aa: CASSQEHPSVNIQYF
CDR3nt: TGCGCCAGCAGCCAAGAACATCCTAGCGTGAACATTCAGTACTTC

d_gene: TRBD1
abundance: many
v_gene: TRBV5-6
j_gene: TRBJ2-3
CDR3aa: CASSFAGTGSTDTQYF
CDR3nt: TGTGCCAGCAGCTTCGCGGGGACAGGCAGCACAGATACGCAGTATTTT

d_gene: NA
abundance: NA
v_gene: TRBV5-1
j_gene: TRBJ1-3
CDR3aa: CASSLDYEPSGNTIYF
CDR3nt: TGCGCCAGCAGCTTGGATTACGAACCCTCTGGAAACACCATATATTTT

d_gene: NA
abundance: many
v_gene: TRBV5-5
j_gene: TRBJ1-1
CDR3aa: CASSPTGIAMNTEAFF
CDR3nt: TGTGCCAGCAGTCCTACAGGGATCGCCATGAACACTGAAGCTTTCTTT

d_gene: TRBD2
abundance: many
v_gene: TRBV13
j_gene: TRBJ2-1
CDR3aa: CASSLEPSGSGYVGQFF
CDR3nt: TGTGCCAGCAGCTTAGAGCCTAGCGGGAGCGGGTATGTCGGGCAGTTCTTC

d_gene: NA
abundance: NA
v_gene: TRBV20-1
j_gene: TRBJ2-5
CDR3aa: CSAAPQTQYF
CDR3nt: TGCAGTGCAGCGCCGCAGACCCAGTACTTC